This T cell receptor beta chain was observed in a study of T cell responses to AZD1222 COVID-19 vaccine. Study outcomes and limitations: Clonal diversity may have been underestimated in mostly white British donors. Repertoires were obtained only post-peak T cell response.

TCRdb's copy holds only in-frame clones and misses some; the assay was immunoSEQ multiplex PCR. In the table there are 90,000 to 150,000 clones, roughly 90% of which are singletons. The CDR3 runs to 14 residues. V lost 3 bases to trimming and J lost 4 bases, with 13 bases between them. Per the germline V gene, CDR1 is SGHRS and CDR2 is YFSETQ. Details on this clone: Its antigen is still unknown.

The TCR originated in an adult who received the AZD1222 COVID-19 vaccine. The specimen comprised peripheral blood, sampled 28 days after the second AZD1222 dose. The rearrangement links TRBV5-1 to TRBJ1-2, with D perhaps matching TRBD1 (6 bases). CDR3 sequence (DNA): TGCGCCAGCAGCTACGACGACAGGAGCTATGGCTACACCTTC. This sequence encodes CASSYDDRSYGYTF.